Included here is one T cell receptor (beta chain) sequence, with context. The assay was immunoSEQ multiplex PCR, and TCRdb's table has in-frame clones only and misses some. The sample lists over 110,000 clones, 84% occurring once. This record belongs to a study of blood T cell repertoires in COVID-19. Germline CDR1 is MRHNA and CDR2 is SNTAGT. The trim removed 3 bases at V and 3 bases at J, leaving 7 bases unmatched. This CDR3 is built from 15 residues. The cohort comprised adults aged roughly 18 to 95 years residing in 20 to 30 US areas. The sequenced material came from PBMCs or T cells enriched from blood (not recorded which). The V gene is TRBV6-4, the J gene TRBJ1-2; 7 bases match TRBD1. This clonotype was obtained from a man aged 50-60 years in a cohort exposed to, infected with or recovered from COVID-19 (not recorded which). The CDR3 is CASSETHRGYYGYTF. In DNA form, the CDR3 reads TGTGCCAGCAGTGAAACCCACAGGGGCTACTATGGCTACACCTTC.